The T cell receptor beta chain described here comes from a study of blood T cell repertoires in COVID-19. The overall study: Sites across the United States, Italy and Spain contributed samples from acute and convalescent COVID-19. From T cells, B-cell-depleted T cells, or PBMCs came the material, which was cDNA or gDNA.

The authors' processing: Counts of nucleated cells, estimated from reference gene primer amplification, were obtained. Sequencing was performed with immunoSEQ multiplex PCR; in TCRdb, only in-frame clones are kept and a portion is missing. That table supplies the V and J calls and clone size; D and trimming were determined from the DNA. The data contain 150,000 to 200,000 clones, over 70% of them singletons. The CDR3 is made up of 15 amino acids. CDR1 is SGHRS and CDR2 is YFSETQ in the germline V gene. V was shortened by 2 bases and J by 6 bases, with 18 bases between the two germline ends. The origin of this receptor is a man aged 70 or older with acute or convalescent COVID-19. The source material was peripheral blood. The chain combines TRBV5-1 with TRBJ2-7; D gene unclear. DNA for the CDR3: TGCGCCAGCAGCTTAGGTTCCGGCTCTCCGGGCGAGCAGTACTTC. Amino acid sequence: CASSLGSGSPGEQYF.